This T cell receptor (beta chain) was sequenced during a study of identical twins. Study-wide results and limits: Compared with unrelated sharing, twin-shared out-of-frame alpha sequences had more low-probability sequences.

This clonotype showed up just a few times. Its antigen is unidentified. A single record per CDR3 protein comes from TCRdb applying MiXCR to the 5' RACE reads. The table records 250,000 to 300,000 distinct CDR3 sequences, 6.5% to 9.5% of them present only once. The CDR3 spans 14 residues. CDR1 and CDR2 from the germline V gene are MDHEN and SYDVKM. Trimming pared 5 bases from V and 7 bases from J, leaving 18 bases between. This sample also belongs to another study, concerning yellow fever vaccine responses in identical twins.

This sequence joins TRBV28 and TRBJ2-7; D not resolved. This TCR derives from a woman between 18 and 29 years old in good health. The sequenced sample consisted of CD8+ T cells sorted from blood. CDR3 loop: CASSPLIRPVEQYF. CDR3 in DNA: TGTGCCAGCAGTCCCCTTATTAGGCCCGTGGAGCAGTACTTC.